A selection of T cell receptor beta chains follows, all from one sample in a study of regulatory T cells in long-lasting Graves disease. One entry per CDR3 protein results from TCRdb running MiXCR on the multiplex PCR reads. The sample lists about 310,000 distinct CDR3 sequences; around 21% were seen once. Sequencing used peripheral blood mononuclear cells (PBMCs), obtained when the disease was refractory, from a patient treated with antithyroid drugs. These receptors all come from a female donor with Graves disease. Each CDR3 is given with its conserved first and last residue. The order of the fields is J gene, CDR3 length, D gene, clone size, V gene, CDR3 DNA, CDR3 protein. The D gene is left open where the match is weak. Where a row states a size, it is once, few, many or the class of an expanded clone; other rows omit it.

TRBJ1-1,13,.,few,TRBV30,TGTGCCTGGAGTCCAGGACTGAACACTGAAGCTTTCTTT,CAWSPGLNTEAFF
TRBJ2-2,15,TRBD2,.,TRBV28,TGTGCCAGCAGTCCGACGGGACTAAGCTTTAGGGAGCTGTTTTTT,CASSPTGLSFRELFF
TRBJ2-7,12,.,many,TRBV11-2,TGTGCCAGCAGCCGAAACAGCGACGAGCAGTACTTC,CASSRNSDEQYF
TRBJ2-3,12,.,.,TRBV20-1,TGCAGTGCTAGAGCAGTTACAGATACGCAGTATTTT,CSARAVTDTQYF
TRBJ2-5,15,TRBD2,.,TRBV29-1,TGCAGCGTTGAACTGTTAGCGGGAACCCGGGGGACCCAGTACTTC,CSVELLAGTRGTQYF
TRBJ2-4,13,TRBD1,many,TRBV28,TGTGCCAGCAGTCCCGACAGGGATGACATTCAGTACTTC,CASSPDRDDIQYF
TRBJ2-5,12,.,.,TRBV6-9,TGTGCCAGCAGTTACCTTCCAGAGACCCAGTACTTC,CASSYLPETQYF
TRBJ2-5,12,.,many,TRBV3-1,TGTGCCAGCAGCCAAGTCTTAGAGACCCAGTACTTC,CASSQVLETQYF
TRBJ1-5,15,.,few,TRBV6-1,TGTGCCAGCAGTCCGTGGACCGGTAGCAATCAGCCCCAGCATTTT,CASSPWTGSNQPQHF
TRBJ2-5,13,.,many,TRBV12-3/TRBV12-4,TGTGCCAGCAGCCGTAAGGGCCAAGAGACCCAGTACTTC,CASSRKGQETQYF
TRBJ1-5,15,TRBD1,many,TRBV15,TGTGCCACCAGCAGAGATCGGGCAGGGGGGCAGCCCCAGCATTTT,CATSRDRAGGQPQHF
TRBJ2-3,14,TRBD2,.,TRBV18,TGTGCCAGCTCCAGCGGGAGTGGCACAGATACGCAGTATTTT,CASSSGSGTDTQYF
TRBJ2-7,13,.,many,TRBV12-3/TRBV12-4,TGTGCCAGCAGCTACACCTCCAGGAGCGAGCAGTACTTC,CASSYTSRSEQYF
TRBJ2-5,13,TRBD2,.,TRBV30,TGTGCCTGGATGGATAGCGGGAGGGAGACCCAGTACTTC,CAWMDSGRETQYF
TRBJ2-7,14,.,few,TRBV5-6,TGTGCCAGCAGCTACGGACGGCCCGGCTACGAGCAGTACTTC,CASSYGRPGYEQYF
TRBJ1-5,17,TRBD1,few,TRBV20-1,TGCAGTGCTAGAGATTTTTCGAGACAGGGTGAAGGGCAGCCCCAGCATTTT,CSARDFSRQGEGQPQHF
TRBJ2-3,14,.,.,TRBV6-1,TGTGCCAGCAGTCCCGGCCTATTCACAGATACGCAGTATTTT,CASSPGLFTDTQYF
TRBJ2-7,14,.,few,TRBV7-9,TGTGCCAGCAGCTTGGACGGAGGATACTACGAGCAGTACTTC,CASSLDGGYYEQYF
TRBJ2-5,14,TRBD2,many,TRBV5-4,TGTGCCAGCAGCGATCTCGGGACTAGCCTAGAGTCGAACTTC,CASSDLGTSLESNF
TRBJ1-5,15,.,few,TRBV7-8,TGTGCCAGCAGCCCCGCTTCGACGGGGGGCCAGCCCCAGCATTTT,CASSPASTGGQPQHF
TRBJ1-4,16,.,.,TRBV25-1,TGTGCCAGCAGTGAAACACAGACAGATACCCTTGAAAAACTGTTTTTT,CASSETQTDTLEKLFF
TRBJ2-7,13,.,few,TRBV4-1,TGCGCCAGCAGCCAAGATATGGGGTACGAGCAGTACTTC,CASSQDMGYEQYF
TRBJ1-2,11,.,many,TRBV28,TGTGCCAGTAGGGAGGACAGAAGCTACACCTTC,CASREDRSYTF
TRBJ1-6,15,TRBD1,many,TRBV5-1,TGCGCCAGCAGCTGGGCAGGGGGCGCGGATTCACCCCTCCACTTT,CASSWAGGADSPLHF
TRBJ2-7,15,.,few,TRBV28,TGTGCCAGCAGTTTCGTTGCGGGGACCCCCTACGAGCAGTACTTC,CASSFVAGTPYEQYF
TRBJ2-1,15,TRBD1,.,TRBV25-1,TGTGCCAGCAGTTTTCCGGGACAGGGGGCCAATGAGCAGTTCTTC,CASSFPGQGANEQFF
TRBJ2-5,16,TRBD1,few,TRBV9,TGTGCCAGCAGCGCCAACCAGGGGGACCTCGGGGAGACCCAGTACTTC,CASSANQGDLGETQYF
TRBJ2-5,16,TRBD2,many,TRBV7-2,TGTGCCAGCAGCTTAACTAGCGGGAGGGCCCTCCAGACCCAGTACTTC,CASSLTSGRALQTQYF
TRBJ1-2,14,.,few,TRBV6-1,TGTGCCAGCAGCGACGCGGGACAAAAATATGGCTACACCTTC,CASSDAGQKYGYTF
TRBJ1-1,13,.,.,TRBV29-1,TGCAGCGGTCACCTCGCTGGGAACACTGAAGCTTTCTTT,CSGHLAGNTEAFF
TRBJ1-2,12,.,many,TRBV20-1,TGCAGTGCTAGCATGGCCGACTATGGCTACACCTTC,CSASMADYGYTF
TRBJ2-5,17,.,.,TRBV20-1,TGCAGTGCTAGAGATTTTAGGCTCGCGACAGCCCGGGAGACCCAGTACTTC,CSARDFRLATARETQYF
TRBJ1-1,12,.,many,TRBV6-1,TGTGCCACCGCCCGGGACTTGACCCAAGCTTTCTTT,CATARDLTQAFF
TRBJ2-7,13,.,many,TRBV15,TGTGCCACCAGCAGAGAGGGCGACTACGAGCAGTACTTC,CATSREGDYEQYF
TRBJ2-7,15,.,many,TRBV7-2,TGTGCCAGCAGCTTTACTGACGGGAGCATCCACGAGCAGTACTTC,CASSFTDGSIHEQYF
TRBJ1-2,14,.,many,TRBV30,TGTGCCTGGAGTGTCTCGGGATTTAACTATGGCTACACCTTC,CAWSVSGFNYGYTF
TRBJ2-6,16,.,many,TRBV3-1,TGTGCCAGCAGCCAAGGGTCGGGAACTGGGGCCAACGTCCTGACTTTC,CASSQGSGTGANVLTF
TRBJ2-7,17,.,.,TRBV6-5,TGTGCCAGCAGTTACTCGAACCCCGGGAGCCACTCCTACGAGCAGTACTTC,CASSYSNPGSHSYEQYF
TRBJ1-5,15,.,.,TRBV28,TGTGCCAGCAGTTCGACCGGGAAAACTAATCAGCCCCAGCATTTT,CASSSTGKTNQPQHF
TRBJ1-5,15,.,many,TRBV12-3/TRBV12-4,TGTGCCAGCAGTTTCCCCGGACGGGAAAATCAGCCCCAGCATTTT,CASSFPGRENQPQHF
TRBJ1-1,14,.,.,TRBV27,TGTGCCAGCAGTTTAATTGAGGGTATGGCTGAAGCTTTCTTT,CASSLIEGMAEAFF
TRBJ1-2,15,TRBD1,.,TRBV18,TGTGCCAGCTCACCTTGGGACAGCTTCAACTATGGCTACACCTTC,CASSPWDSFNYGYTF
TRBJ2-2,16,TRBD2,many,TRBV11-2,TGTGCCAGCAGCTTAAATAGGGCGGGAGCGGCCGGGGAGCTGTTTTTT,CASSLNRAGAAGELFF
TRBJ2-4,14,TRBD1,.,TRBV6-1,TGTGCCAGCAGCGGAACAGGGGGCGAAAACATTCAGTACTTC,CASSGTGGENIQYF
TRBJ1-1,13,.,many,TRBV5-1,TGCGCCAGCAGCTCAGACTTGGACACTGAAGCTTTCTTT,CASSSDLDTEAFF
TRBJ2-7,13,TRBD1,.,TRBV2,TGTGCCAGCCTAGGGCAGGGGGCCTACGAGCAGTACTTC,CASLGQGAYEQYF
TRBJ1-1,13,TRBD1,many,TRBV28,TGTGCCAGCAGTTCCCCCGGGACAGGGAGAGCTTTCTTT,CASSSPGTGRAFF
TRBJ2-7,12,.,few,TRBV28,TGTGCCAGCACCCAAGGCCTCCAGGAGCAGTACTTC,CASTQGLQEQYF
TRBJ2-5,15,.,many,TRBV3-1,TGTGCCAGCAGCCAATCGTGGCAGGGCCAAGAGACCCAGTACTTC,CASSQSWQGQETQYF
TRBJ2-7,10,.,few,TRBV2,TGTGTCAGCAGTGGGCCCGAGCAGTACTTC,CVSSGPEQYF
TRBJ2-6,16,.,.,TRBV4-3,TGCGCCAGCAGCCAAGGCATGGGGGCTGGGGCCAACGTCCTGACTTTC,CASSQGMGAGANVLTF
TRBJ2-1,13,TRBD2,.,TRBV27,TGTGCCAGCTCTCTCGGACTAGCGGGAAATTGGCTCTTC,CASSLGLAGNWLF